This T cell receptor (beta chain) is drawn from a study of blood T cell repertoires in COVID-19. Using immunoSEQ multiplex PCR, the repertoire was profiled, and TCRdb retains in-frame clones only, with some absent. The sample yields under 100,000 clones, around 87% seen once. CDR3 length: 14 residues. Deletions cut 5 bases from V and 0 bases from J, with 8 bases between. CDR1 SGHTA and CDR2 FQGNSA come from the germline V gene. The receptor's source is a human donor in a cohort sampled during active COVID-19. Specimen: peripheral blood. The rearrangement uses TRBV7-2 and TRBJ1-3, with no clear D. The DNA of the CDR3 is TGTGCCAGCAGCCAGGACTTCTCTGGAAACACCATATATTTT. It codes for CASSQDFSGNTIYF.